This T cell receptor beta chain derives from a study of OX40 agonist ivuxolimab in advanced cancers. About this clone itself: The antigen remains unidentified.

Study conclusions and caveats: Clonal expansion by week 6 occurred in CD4+ and CD8+ blood T cells (at 0.1 to 3.0 mg/kg).

The assay was immunoSEQ multiplex PCR, and TCRdb's table has in-frame clones only and misses some. There are about 45,000 clones in the sample; 85% to 90% occur only once, and about 5.5% lies in the top ten. Per germline, CDR1 SGHRS and CDR2 YFSETQ. Trimming removed 7 bases from V and 4 bases from J, with 12 bases in between. The CDR3 covers 13 residues. The sequenced sample was CD4+ or CD8+ T cells sorted from blood, obtained in a trial of the OX40 agonist ivuxolimab. The chain combines TRBV5-1 with TRBJ2-1; no definite D call. The clonotype comes from an adult with an advanced solid tumor such as melanoma, head and neck, liver or kidney cancer. The CDR3 nucleotides are TGCGCCAGCTCGACGGACGGATACAATGAGCAGTTCTTC. Translation gives CASSTDGYNEQFF.